One and the same sample provided the 31 T cell receptor beta chains below, sequenced in a study of cytomegalovirus exposure and HLA in healthy donors. A multiplex PCR was run with 60 Vbeta primers and 13 Jbeta primers. The assay was immunoSEQ multiplex PCR, and TCRdb's table has in-frame clones only and misses some. Counted here are 200,000 to 250,000 clones, around four fifths occurring once; the ten biggest clones make up about 1.8%. Sequencing used PBMCs. The receptors stem from a man aged 50-60 years in good health and CMV-seronegative.

Concerning this clone itself: Germline and junction disagree at one end, which may indicate a read error. Additional DNA sequences in this sample encode the identical CDR3. The gene calls are TRBV6-8 and TRBJ2-7; possibly TRBD1 for D (6 bases). Germline CDR1 MNHGY, CDR2 SAAAGT. The length of the CDR3 is 14 residues. The CDR3 sequence: CASSYPGSRGEQYF. In nucleotides, the CDR3 is TGCGCCAGCAGTTACCCAGGCTCGAGGGGGGAGCAGTACTTC.

The chain links TRBV10-3 to TRBJ2-2, with a weak D call TRBD1 (5 bases). Germline CDR1 ENHRY, CDR2 SYGVKD. The V end lost 6 bases, the J end lost 4 bases, and 9 bases lay between the germline ends. This CDR3 comprises 13 residues. The CDR3: CAISQGGTGELFF. The CDR3 DNA follows: TGTGCCATCAGCCAGGGTGGCACCGGGGAGCTGTTTTTT.

The genes are TRBV9 and TRBJ1-2; possibly TRBD1 for D (5 bases). The germline V gene has CDR1 SGDLS and CDR2 YYNGEE. The CDR3 is made up of 12 amino acids. V was shortened by 5 bases and J by 8 bases, with 13 bases between the two germline ends. The CDR3 bases are TGTGCCAGCAGGCAACAGGCATACGGCTACACCTTC. It translates to CASRQQAYGYTF.

A single count supports this clone. CDR3 protein: CASSPLGGTGGEKLFF. CDR3 nucleotide sequence: TGTGCCAGCAGCCCTTTAGGGGGGACAGGGGGAGAAAAACTGTTTTTT. The chain employs TRBV28 and TRBJ1-4, with 11 bases matching TRBD1. The CDR3 sequence is 16 residues long. V shed 6 bases and J 8 bases; nucleotides not matched to a gene: 11. Germline lookup yields CDR1 MDHEN and CDR2 SYDVKM.

The genes are TRBV27 and TRBJ1-4, with 7 bases fitting TRBD1. Per germline, CDR1 MNHEY and CDR2 SMNVEV (reference sequence). The V segment lost 2 bases and the J segment 4 bases; nucleotides outside the gene matches: 16. This CDR3 is built from 19 residues. This CDR3 is CASSLPDRPAPDYNEKLFF. DNA for the CDR3: TGTGCCAGCAGTTTACCGGACAGGCCAGCGCCAGACTATAATGAAAAACTGTTTTTT.

The chain employs TRBV7-8 and TRBJ2-3; 11 bases match TRBD2. The germline CDR1 and CDR2 sequences are SGHVS and FQNEAQ. This CDR3 is built from 15 residues. Germline trimming cut 5 bases from V and 3 bases from J; bases unmatched to any gene: 4. The CDR3: CASSPTSGSTDTQYF. The CDR3 nucleotides are TGTGCCAGCAGCCCAACTAGCGGGAGTACAGATACGCAGTATTTT.

The J gene is TRBJ1-1, the V gene TRBV9; possible D gene TRBD1, 5 bases. Trimming took 1 base from V and 2 from J, leaving 15 bases between them. The germline V gene encodes CDR1 SGDLS and CDR2 YYNGEE. The CDR3 contains 16 residues. The CDR3 bases are TGTGCCAGCAGCGTACCCCGACTGACAGCCAACACTGAAGCTTTCTTT. This gives the protein CASSVPRLTANTEAFF.

The chain has TRBV7-9 and TRBJ1-1; D gene ambiguous. This CDR3 comprises 15 residues. CDR1 and CDR2 from the germline V gene are SEHNR and FQNEAQ (reference sequence). V lost 1 base and J lost 7, with 16 bases in between. The CDR3 spells CASSLGASVALEAFF. The CDR3 DNA is TGTGCCAGCAGCTTAGGGGCGTCAGTTGCCCTTGAAGCTTTCTTT.

V gene TRBV4-2 combines with J gene TRBJ2-7; D uncertain. In germline, CDR1 is LGHNA, CDR2 YNFKEQ. The CDR3 sequence is 14 residues long. Deletions cut 0 bases from V and 2 bases from J, with 8 bases between. In DNA form, the CDR3 reads TGTGCCAGCAGCCAAGAGATGAGCACCTACGAGCAGTACTTC. Translation: CASSQEMSTYEQYF.

This clone was seen once. This chain joins TRBV10-3 and TRBJ2-1; TRBD2 might be the D (8 bases). With 7 bases removed from V and 5 bases from J, the gap between germline ends came to 30 bases. CDR3 length equals 19 residues. Germline loops: CDR1 ENHRY, CDR2 SYGVKD. The CDR3 reads CAITAIKTGSGTRDNEQFF. The CDR3 nucleotides are TGTGCCATCACCGCGATAAAGACAGGGTCCGGGACTAGAGACAATGAGCAGTTCTTC.

This chain uses TRBV5-1 with TRBJ1-1; possibly TRBD1 for D (5 bases). Trimming stripped 0 bases from V and 4 bases from J, with 7 bases between. CDR3 length equals 13 residues. Per germline, CDR1 SGHRS and CDR2 YFSETQ. CDR3 DNA: TGCGCCAGCAGCTTGGGGACAAGCACTGAAGCTTTCTTT. Protein: CASSLGTSTEAFF.

The CDR3 reads CASSPKLASSYNEQFF. The CDR3 DNA is TGTGCCAGCAGCCCAAAACTAGCGAGCTCCTACAATGAGCAGTTCTTC. The V gene is TRBV9, the J gene TRBJ2-1, with 7 bases lining up with TRBD2. With V trimmed by 4 bases and J by 0 bases, 7 bases remained unmatched. Germline CDR1 is SGDLS and CDR2 is YYNGEE. This CDR3 spans 16 amino acids. The complete variable domain, with remaining parts taken from reference TRBV9 and TRBJ2-1, reads DSGVTQTPKHLITATGQRVTLRCSPRSGDLSVYWYQQSLDQGLQFLIQYYNGEERAKGNILERFSAQQFPDLHSELNLSSLELGDSALYFCASSPKLASSYNEQFFGPGTRLTVL.

The chain has TRBV6-1 and TRBJ2-1; D gene ambiguous. Per germline, CDR1 MNHNS and CDR2 SASEGT. V was cut by 10 bases and J by 8 bases, with 12 bases left in between. The CDR3 runs to 11 residues. The CDR3 reads CATSRLHEQFF. CDR3 in DNA: TGTGCCACCTCTCGACTCCATGAGCAGTTCTTC.

The rearrangement links TRBV2 to TRBJ2-3; 7 nucleotides align to TRBD2. Germline trimming cut 3 bases from V and 4 bases from J; bases unmatched to any gene: 10. Germline loops: CDR1 SNHLY, CDR2 FYNNEI. This CDR3 is built from 16 residues. CDR3 nucleotides: TGTGCCAGCAGTGAGACGGGACTAAATGGAGCAGATACGCAGTATTTT. Its protein product is CASSETGLNGADTQYF.

This chain joins TRBV28 and TRBJ1-4; D not resolved. The CDR3 is 16 residues long. Germline CDR1 reads MDHEN; CDR2 reads SYDVKM. V was clipped by 5 bases and J by 4 bases, with 17 bases between them. The CDR3 DNA is TGTGCCAGCAGTCAGAATCTGAGGTCTTTTAATGAAAAACTGTTTTTT. Amino acid sequence: CASSQNLRSFNEKLFF.

The CDR3 DNA reads TGTGCCATCCGGGGTTCCTACGAGCAGTACTTC. It specifies CAIRGSYEQYF. The rearrangement joins TRBV10-3 to TRBJ2-7; the D gene is possibly TRBD2 (5 bases). Germline V gene data show CDR1 as ENHRY and CDR2 as SYGVKD. The CDR3 has 11 amino acids. Between the trimmed V and J ends, which lost 8 bases and 1 base, there was a span of 6 bases.

This clone occurred a few times. The CDR3 region is CSVEGLAGGLSYNEQFF. As DNA, the CDR3 is TGCAGCGTTGAAGGGTTAGCGGGAGGGCTATCCTACAATGAGCAGTTCTTC. The chain combines TRBV29-1 with TRBJ2-1; 11 bases fit TRBD2. The CDR3 consists of 17 residues. Germline-derived CDR1 and CDR2 are SQVTM and ANQGSEA. J was trimmed by 1 base and V by 1 base; bases with no gene match: 6.

This chain joins TRBV5-4 and TRBJ1-2; 9 bases match TRBD1. The CDR3 spans 16 residues. The V gene end was trimmed by 1 base and the J gene end by 2 bases; junction bases not matched to a gene: 6. Germline V lookup: CDR1 SGHNT, CDR2 YYREEE (reference sequence). CDR3 bases: TGTGCCAGCAGCTTGAACAGGGGGCGTACCAACTATGGCTACACCTTC. Translating gives CASSLNRGRTNYGYTF.

This clone occurred a few times. This chain connects TRBV5-4 to TRBJ2-7; 11 bases line up with TRBD1. The CDR3 is 15 amino acids. Per the germline V gene, CDR1 is SGHNT and CDR2 is YYREEE (reference sequence). J lost 5 bases, V lost 2 bases, and 6 bases had no gene match. In DNA, the CDR3 is TGTGCCAGCAGCTTACGGACAGGGGGCAGGGACGAGCAGTACTTC. Translation: CASSLRTGGRDEQYF.

The J gene is TRBJ2-1, the V gene TRBV5-4; 11 bases are a match to TRBD2. Germline trimming cut 1 base from V and 4 bases from J; bases unmatched to any gene: 1. The CDR3 totals 15 residues. CDR1 and CDR2 from the germline V gene are SGHNT and YYREEE (reference sequence). The CDR3: CASSLIAGGYNEQFF. CDR3 DNA sequence: TGTGCCAGCAGCTTGATAGCGGGAGGGTACAATGAGCAGTTCTTC.

The chain employs TRBV5-1 and TRBJ2-7; TRBD2 matches at 11 bases. The trim removed 4 bases at V and 5 bases at J, leaving 11 bases unmatched. Germline CDR1 and CDR2: SGHRS and YFSETQ. The CDR3 runs to 16 residues. The CDR3 here is CASSSGLAGSVDEQYF. The CDR3 DNA reads as TGCGCCAGCAGCAGCGGACTAGCGGGCTCTGTCGACGAGCAGTACTTC. Drawing the rest from reference TRBV5-1 and TRBJ2-7, the complete variable domain is KAGVTQTPRYLIKTRGQQVTLSCSPISGHRSVSWYQQTPGQGLQFLFEYFSETQRNKGNFPGRFSGRQFSNSRSEMNVSTLELGDSALYLCASSSGLAGSVDEQYFGPGTRLTVT.

CDR3: CASSAPRANEQFF. The CDR3 DNA reads TGTGCCAGCAGCGCCCCACGAGCTAATGAGCAGTTCTTC. The chain employs TRBV9 and TRBJ2-1; D is ambiguous. The length of the CDR3 is 13 residues. V gave up 3 bases and J gave up 7 bases, with 11 bases separating them. Germline CDR1 and CDR2: SGDLS and YYNGEE.

V and J are TRBV6-1 and TRBJ2-7; 8 nucleotides align to TRBD2. Per germline, CDR1 MNHNS and CDR2 SASEGT. V shed 2 bases, J shed 6 bases, and the junction held 12 bases outside the gene matches. This CDR3 contains 16 residues. The CDR3: CASSENLLAALGEQYF. The CDR3 coding sequence is TGTGCCAGCAGTGAAAATCTACTAGCGGCTTTGGGCGAGCAGTACTTC.

This chain uses TRBV7-3 with TRBJ1-6; D is perhaps TRBD1 (6 bases). The V gene's germline CDR1 is SGHTA and CDR2 FQGTGA. V gave up 6 bases and J gave up 6 bases, with 15 bases separating them. The CDR3 covers 15 residues. DNA for the CDR3: TGTGCCAGCAGAAAAGACACAGGGCTTAATTCACCCCTCCACTTT. It encodes CASRKDTGLNSPLHF.

The chain employs TRBV7-9 and TRBJ2-3; 7 nucleotides match TRBD2. Germline assignment: CDR1 SEHNR and CDR2 FQNEAQ (reference sequence). Germline trimming cut 2 bases from V and 4 bases from J; bases unmatched to any gene: 9. The CDR3 spans 16 residues. CDR3 nucleotide sequence: TGTGCCAGCAGCTTAAACCAGGCGGGAGTCGCAGATACGCAGTATTTT. Protein sequence: CASSLNQAGVADTQYF.

A single count supports this clone. The gene calls are TRBV25-1 and TRBJ2-2; 7 positions match TRBD2. Per the germline V gene, CDR1 is MGHDK and CDR2 is SYGVNS. CDR3 size: 18 residues. V gave up 2 bases and J gave up 1 base; unmatched junction bases: 10. The CDR3 nucleotides are TGTGCCAGCAGTGAAGGGGGAGGGCGTAATTTGAACACCGGGGAGCTGTTTTTT. It specifies CASSEGGGRNLNTGELFF.

This clone has a handful of counts. J is TRBJ2-7 and V is TRBV9, with TRBD2 matching 8 bases. The CDR3 loop spans 14 amino acids. Germline V gene sequence: CDR1 SGDLS, CDR2 YYNGEE. Losses at the gene ends were 3 bases for V and 2 bases for J; bases not matched to a gene: 4. CDR3 loop: CASSETGGPYEQYF. The CDR3 DNA reads TGTGCCAGCAGCGAAACGGGAGGGCCCTACGAGCAGTACTTC.

This rearrangement joins TRBV11-2 to TRBJ1-4; 8 bases match TRBD1. Germline V gene sequence: CDR1 SGHAT, CDR2 FQNNGV. This CDR3 is 14 amino acids long. With V trimmed by 6 bases and J by 6 bases, 6 bases remained unmatched. The CDR3, as DNA: TGTGCCAGCAGTTCACAGGGGGTATATGAAAAACTGTTTTTT. It is translated as CASSSQGVYEKLFF.

This rearrangement joins TRBV6-5 to TRBJ2-2; the D is unclear. The CDR3 totals 14 residues. V was clipped by 8 bases and J by 0 bases, with 10 bases between them. CDR1 is MNHEY, CDR2 SVGAGI, per germline. The CDR3 protein is CASRYPANTGELFF. CDR3 coding DNA: TGTGCCAGCCGCTACCCGGCGAACACCGGGGAGCTGTTTTTT.

This chain's CDR3 is CASSPETGVAYNEQFF. The CDR3 nucleotides read TGTGCCAGCAGCCCCGAGACGGGGGTTGCTTACAATGAGCAGTTCTTC. V and J are TRBV9 and TRBJ2-1, with D possibly being TRBD2 (6 bases). Germline CDR1 is SGDLS and CDR2 is YYNGEE. The CDR3 runs to 16 residues. The V end was cut by 4 bases, the J end by 4 bases, with 18 bases between.

A few counts support this clone. The genes are TRBV7-9 and TRBJ1-3; the D is unclear. Germline-derived CDR1 and CDR2 are SEHNR and FQNEAQ (reference sequence). The CDR3 spans 15 residues. Trimming pared 5 bases from V and 4 bases from J, leaving 15 bases between. CDR3 sequence (DNA): TGTGCCAGCAGCCTACCCCGGAGACTGGGAAACACCATATATTTT. As protein: CASSLPRRLGNTIYF.